This T cell receptor (beta chain) was recorded in a study of T cells in Graves' hyperthyroidism and ophthalmopathy. Study-wide results and limits: In the blood, most expanded thyroid clonotypes above 0.001 appeared as well. Before onset, ophthalmopathy was predicted by the model a median around 6.2 months earlier.

CDR1 is DFQATT, CDR2 SNEGSKA, per germline (reference sequence). V lost 1 base and J 3 bases, leaving 13 bases between the germline ends. This CDR3 contains 14 residues. A remark on this clonotype: Its antigen is unknown.

RNA transcripts gave rise to amplified TCR beta CDR3 regions. The primer set for the first-round RT-PCR of the TCR CDR3 was HTBI. TCRdb analysed the multiplex PCR reads with MiXCR anew, one entry per CDR3 protein. The sample records 800,000 or so distinct CDR3 sequences, about 38% being singletons. This clonotype originated in a man aged 18-30 years with Graves' hyperthyroidism. The chain combines TRBV20-1 with TRBJ2-7; D unclear. Sequences were obtained from blood. CDR3 DNA: TGCAGTGCTAGAGTGGGTCGAGAGTTCTACGAGCAGTACTTC. Its protein product is CSARVGREFYEQYF.